The entry below gives a single TCR beta chain sequence along with its context. J gave up 10 bases and V 6 bases, and 7 bases lay outside the gene matches. The V gene's germline CDR1 is SGHTA and CDR2 FQGTGA. The CDR3 spans 13 residues. This specimen belongs to a study of blood T cell repertoires in COVID-19. Looking at the study overall: The United States, Italy and Spain provided the acute and convalescent COVID-19 samples. Sample material is recorded as cDNA or gDNA derived from T cells, B-cell-depleted T cells, or PBMCs.

Here immunoSEQ multiplex PCR was the method, and the copy in TCRdb shows in-frame clones only, minus some. The table records more than 200,000 clones, 88% of them present only once. The chain recombines TRBV7-3 with TRBJ2-1, with 9 bases matching TRBD2. This TCR derives from a man older than 75 with acute or convalescent COVID-19. The sequenced material came from peripheral blood. The CDR3 sequence is CASSSGTSREQFF. In DNA form, the CDR3 reads TGTGCCAGCAGTTCCGGGACTAGCCGCGAGCAGTTCTTC.